Listed below are T cell receptor beta chains from one sample, sequenced in a study of type 1 regulatory T cells. TCRdb reanalysed the reads using MiXCR and keeps one entry per CDR3 protein. Here the sample spans about 65,000 distinct CDR3 sequences, roughly 49% being singletons. The antigens of these receptors remain unknown. The sample comprised cultured non-Tr1 T cells, either the whole culture or a sorted T cell fraction (not recorded which). The receptors derive from a human donor in good health. Each CDR3 is given with its conserved first and last residue. A D gene is named only where the DNA matches it firmly. Not every row has a clone size; where given, it reads once, few, many or a size class.

j_call,d_call,clone_size,v_call,cdr3_aa,cdr3_nt
TRBJ1-2,NA,few,TRBV10-3,CAIREDSTYGYTF,TGTGCCATCAGGGAGGACAGTACCTATGGCTACACCTTC
TRBJ1-1,TRBD1,few,TRBV27,CASSLSPGTGMNTEAFF,TGTGCCAGCAGTCTCTCGCCCGGGACAGGGATGAACACTGAAGCTTTCTTT
TRBJ2-1,TRBD2,NA,TRBV24-1,CATSTSGGSYNEQFF,TGTGCCACCTCGACGAGCGGGGGTTCCTACAATGAGCAGTTCTTC
TRBJ1-4,NA,NA,TRBV6-2/TRBV6-3,CASSFFRTAGIEKLFF,TGTGCCAGCAGTTTCTTCCGGACAGCGGGGATAGAAAAACTGTTTTTT
TRBJ1-2,NA,NA,TRBV2,CAEGTDDYGYTF,TGTGCCGAGGGGACCGACGACTATGGCTACACCTTC
TRBJ1-2,NA,NA,TRBV4-1,CASCQDGGRFYGYTF,TGCGCCAGCTGCCAAGATGGGGGCAGATTCTATGGCTACACCTTC
TRBJ2-7,NA,few,TRBV6-5,CASSLLGVKEQYF,TGTGCCAGCAGTCTTTTAGGGGTGAAGGAGCAGTACTTC
TRBJ1-1,NA,few,TRBV6-2/TRBV6-3,CASSYSLNTEAFF,TGTGCCAGCAGTTACTCACTGAACACTGAAGCTTTCTTT
TRBJ1-2,NA,few,TRBV19,CASTTRGGGHDYGYTF,TGTGCCAGCACAACCCGGGGCGGGGGCCATGACTATGGCTACACCTTC
TRBJ2-7,TRBD2,few,TRBV5-1,CASRLAGGLYEQYF,TGCGCCAGCAGACTAGCGGGGGGGCTTTACGAGCAGTACTTC
TRBJ1-1,NA,once,TRBV20-1,CSASRSETANTEAFF,TGCAGTGCTAGTCGCTCCGAGACAGCGAACACTGAAGCTTTCTTT
TRBJ1-1,TRBD1,NA,TRBV6-2/TRBV6-3,CASSYQTGSPEAFF,TGTGCCAGCAGTTACCAGACAGGGTCCCCTGAAGCTTTCTTT
TRBJ2-3,NA,NA,TRBV7-9,CASSRTTDTQYF,TGTGCCAGCAGCCGTACTACAGATACGCAGTATTTT
TRBJ1-1,NA,NA,TRBV12-3/TRBV12-4,CASSFQGEAFF,TGTGCCAGCAGTTTCCAGGGTGAAGCTTTCTTT
TRBJ1-1,NA,once,TRBV5-1,CASSLDSRLLNTEAFF,TGCGCCAGCAGCTTGGATTCTAGGCTTTTGAACACTGAAGCTTTCTTT
TRBJ1-5,NA,NA,TRBV7-2,CASSLETALGGQPQHF,TGTGCCAGCAGCTTAGAAACCGCTCTGGGCGGTCAGCCCCAGCATTTT
TRBJ2-1,TRBD2,NA,TRBV12-3/TRBV12-4,CASRRGGGDYNEQFF,TGTGCCAGCCGGAGAGGCGGGGGGGACTACAATGAGCAGTTCTTC
TRBJ1-3,TRBD1,NA,TRBV20-1,CSGRQGGGNTIYF,TGCAGTGGACGACAGGGAGGCGGAAACACCATATATTTT
TRBJ1-1,NA,NA,TRBV7-9,CASSLQGMNTEAFF,TGTGCCAGCAGCTTACAGGGGATGAACACTGAAGCTTTCTTT
TRBJ2-1,TRBD2,few,TRBV3-1,CASSQTSGGTYNEQFF,TGTGCCAGCAGCCAAACTAGCGGGGGTACCTACAATGAGCAGTTCTTC
TRBJ1-5,NA,once,TRBV7-2,CASSLEVGRRPQHF,TGTGCCAGCAGCTTAGAGGTGGGCCGCAGACCCCAGCATTTT
TRBJ1-4,TRBD1,NA,TRBV12-3/TRBV12-4,CASSLTQGAEKLFF,TGTGCCAGCAGTTTAACGCAGGGGGCTGAAAAACTGTTTTTT
TRBJ2-1,NA,NA,TRBV27,CASSLLGLAKSNEQFF,TGTGCCAGCAGTTTATTGGGGCTAGCGAAATCGAATGAGCAGTTCTTC
TRBJ1-2,NA,NA,TRBV10-3,CAISQGVANYGYTF,TGTGCCATCAGCCAGGGCGTAGCTAACTATGGCTACACCTTC
TRBJ1-5,TRBD1,NA,TRBV7-2,CASSSRDSWQPQHF,TGTGCCAGCAGCTCTAGGGACAGTTGGCAGCCCCAGCATTTT
TRBJ1-5,TRBD1,NA,TRBV2,CASTISGQGNQPQHF,TGTGCCAGCACCATTTCGGGACAGGGTAACCAGCCCCAGCATTTT